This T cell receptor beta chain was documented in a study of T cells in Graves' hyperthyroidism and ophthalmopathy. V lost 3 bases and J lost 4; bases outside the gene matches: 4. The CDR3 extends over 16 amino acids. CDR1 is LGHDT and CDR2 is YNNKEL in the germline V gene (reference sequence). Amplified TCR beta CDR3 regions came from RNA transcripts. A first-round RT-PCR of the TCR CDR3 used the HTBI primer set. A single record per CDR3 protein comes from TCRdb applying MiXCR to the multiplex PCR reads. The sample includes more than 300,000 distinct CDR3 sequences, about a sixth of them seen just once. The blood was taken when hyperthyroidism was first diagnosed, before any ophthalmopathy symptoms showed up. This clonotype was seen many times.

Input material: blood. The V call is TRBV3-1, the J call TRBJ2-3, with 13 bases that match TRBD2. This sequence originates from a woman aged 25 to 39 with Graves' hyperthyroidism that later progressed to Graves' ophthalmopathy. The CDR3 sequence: CASSQTSGGTPDTQYF. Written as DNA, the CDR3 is TGTGCCAGCAGCCAGACTAGCGGGGGGACACCAGATACGCAGTATTTT.